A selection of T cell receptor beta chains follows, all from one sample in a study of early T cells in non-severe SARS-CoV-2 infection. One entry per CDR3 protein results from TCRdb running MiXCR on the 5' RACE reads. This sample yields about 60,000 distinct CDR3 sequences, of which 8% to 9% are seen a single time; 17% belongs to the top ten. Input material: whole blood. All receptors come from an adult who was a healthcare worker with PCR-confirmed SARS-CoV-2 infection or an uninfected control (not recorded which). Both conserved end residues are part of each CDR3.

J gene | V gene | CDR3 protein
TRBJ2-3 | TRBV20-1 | CSARREGRWDTQYF
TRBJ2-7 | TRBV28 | CASSAFGHEQYF
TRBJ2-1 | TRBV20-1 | CSAVGAGYNEQFF
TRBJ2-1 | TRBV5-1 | CASSPGQEQNEQFF
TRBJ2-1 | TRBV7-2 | CASSLEVYNEQFF
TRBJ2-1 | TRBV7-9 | CASSLGTVSYNEQFF
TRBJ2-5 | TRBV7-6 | CASSSRGKDRETQYF
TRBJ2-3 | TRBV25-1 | CASSEEEGGGLDTQYF
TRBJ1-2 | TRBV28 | CAVAGRNYGYTF
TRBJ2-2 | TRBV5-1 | CASSGQSNLGGELFF
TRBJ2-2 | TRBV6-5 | CASKGRLTGELFF
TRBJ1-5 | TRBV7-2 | CASSRLGQGNQPQHF
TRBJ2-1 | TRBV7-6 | CASSLTSYNEQFF
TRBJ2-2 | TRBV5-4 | CASSLRQGGGELFF
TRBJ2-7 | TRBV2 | CASSGQTRRVEEQYF
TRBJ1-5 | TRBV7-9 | CASSYTGRGSNQPQHF
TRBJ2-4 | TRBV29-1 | CSVALGGTGENIQYF
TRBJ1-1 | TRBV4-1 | CASSQPTKGNTEAFF
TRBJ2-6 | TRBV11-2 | CASSIDRAGANVLTF
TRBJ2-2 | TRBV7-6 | CASSLEEFGELFF
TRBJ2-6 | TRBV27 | CASTRWQGSSGANVLTF
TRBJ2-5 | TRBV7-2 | CASSVTSGRETQYF
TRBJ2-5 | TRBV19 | CASSITASGSRGETQYF
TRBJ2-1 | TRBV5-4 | CASSSLGRGSSYNEQFF
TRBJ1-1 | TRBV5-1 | CASSWSGQLEAFF
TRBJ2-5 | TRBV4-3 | CASSQGRYQETQYF
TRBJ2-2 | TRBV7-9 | CASSSQREGPTGELFF
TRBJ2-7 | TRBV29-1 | CSVEIRGALYEQYF
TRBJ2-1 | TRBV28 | CASSLEEQFF
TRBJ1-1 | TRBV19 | CATTHGGLNTEAFF
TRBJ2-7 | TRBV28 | CASSTGTGVAGDEQYF
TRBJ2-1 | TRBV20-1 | CSARVLLAGKPNEQFF
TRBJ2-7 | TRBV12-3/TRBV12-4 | CASSTDRGESEQYF
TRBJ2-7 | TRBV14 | CASSQVLAGPPYEQYF
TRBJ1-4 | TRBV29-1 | CSVEDPRGKLFF
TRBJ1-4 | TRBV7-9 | CASSPGEEKLFF
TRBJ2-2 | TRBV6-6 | CASKREGDTGELFF
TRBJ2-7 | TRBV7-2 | CASSSIASGSNEQYF
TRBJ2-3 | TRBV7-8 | CASSLIRGLTDTQYF
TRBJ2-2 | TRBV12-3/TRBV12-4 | CASSFAQGTGELFF
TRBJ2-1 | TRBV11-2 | CASSSRTGGGNEQFF
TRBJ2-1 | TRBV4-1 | CASSQDTSGRASNEQFF
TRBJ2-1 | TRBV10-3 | CAITESLAGDNEQFF
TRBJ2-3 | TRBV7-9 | CASSLAWADTQYF
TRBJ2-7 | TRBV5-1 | CASSFTGGHSYEQYF
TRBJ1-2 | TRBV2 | CASSGDRGPGYTF
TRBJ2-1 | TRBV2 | CASSPDANEQFF